The source of this TCR beta chain is a study of OX40 agonist ivuxolimab in advanced cancers. Germline V gene data show CDR1 as SGHDN and CDR2 as FVKESK. CDR3 length equals 17 residues. Trimming shortened V by 2 bases and J by 3 bases, and 17 bases separated the two germline ends. Here immunoSEQ multiplex PCR was the method, and the copy in TCRdb shows in-frame clones only, minus some. The sample includes approximately 90,000 clones, under 85% of them seen just once. Peripheral blood came from all dose cohorts at three timepoints. The rearrangement uses TRBV14 and TRBJ2-4, with D perhaps given as TRBD1 or TRBD2 (5 bases each). Source: CD4+ or CD8+ T cells sorted from blood, taken in a trial of the OX40 agonist ivuxolimab. The TCR originated in an adult with an advanced solid tumor such as melanoma, head and neck, liver or kidney cancer. The CDR3 here is CASSQFGTSVGKNIQYF. The CDR3 region has the DNA TGTGCCAGCAGCCAATTCGGGACCAGCGTAGGCAAAAACATTCAGTACTTC.